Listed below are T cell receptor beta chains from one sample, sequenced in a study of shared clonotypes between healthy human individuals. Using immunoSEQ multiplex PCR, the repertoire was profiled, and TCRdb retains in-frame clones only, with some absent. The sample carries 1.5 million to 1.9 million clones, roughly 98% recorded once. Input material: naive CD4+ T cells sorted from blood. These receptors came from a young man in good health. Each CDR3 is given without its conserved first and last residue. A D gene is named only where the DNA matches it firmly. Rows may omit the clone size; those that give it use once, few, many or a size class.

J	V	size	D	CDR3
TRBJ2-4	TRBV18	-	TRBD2	ASSPPGLAGGIAKNIQY
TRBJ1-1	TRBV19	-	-	ASSQGGSEAF
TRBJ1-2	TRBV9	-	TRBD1	ASKQGAYGYT
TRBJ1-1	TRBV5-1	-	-	ASSFLAMNTEAF
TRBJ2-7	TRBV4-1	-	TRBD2	ASSQGPLADSSYEQY
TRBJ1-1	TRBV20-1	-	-	SARASTEAF
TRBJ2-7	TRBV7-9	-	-	ASSRTYEQY
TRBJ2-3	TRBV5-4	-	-	ASSLGGVWRTDTQY
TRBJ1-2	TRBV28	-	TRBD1	ASRATGGNGYT
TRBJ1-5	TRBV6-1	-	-	ASSQATYSNQPQH
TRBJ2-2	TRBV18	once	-	ASSPQGGTDGI
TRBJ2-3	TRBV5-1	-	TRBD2	ASSLANAGGIPSTDTQY
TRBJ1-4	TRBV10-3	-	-	AISVGGEAHEKLF
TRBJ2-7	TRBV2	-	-	ASSETGNEQY
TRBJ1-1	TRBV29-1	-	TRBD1	SEHRGRNTEAF
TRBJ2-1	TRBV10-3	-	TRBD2	AIRISGGGYNEQF
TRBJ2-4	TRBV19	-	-	ASSIGGRRSKNIQY
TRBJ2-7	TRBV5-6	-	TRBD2	ASSLLAGGYEQY
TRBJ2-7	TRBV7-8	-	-	ASSFGSYEQY
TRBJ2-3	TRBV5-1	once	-	ASSFLGGRGDTQY
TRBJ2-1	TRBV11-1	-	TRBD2	ASSLDALAGVNEQF
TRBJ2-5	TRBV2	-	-	ATAAQETQY
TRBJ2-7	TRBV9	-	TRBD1	ASSSSPDRGDEQY
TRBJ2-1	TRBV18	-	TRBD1	ASSPQRDSPIEQF
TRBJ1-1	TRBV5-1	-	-	ASSFQGPEAF
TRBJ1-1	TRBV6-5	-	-	ASSFQFEAF
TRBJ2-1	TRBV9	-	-	ASSVVSSHNEQF
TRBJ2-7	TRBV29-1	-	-	SVGSPALRGEQY
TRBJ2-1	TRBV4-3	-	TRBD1	ASSQAGTGDNEQF
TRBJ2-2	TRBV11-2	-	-	ASSLDTGSGELF
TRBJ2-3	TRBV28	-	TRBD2	ASSVGGDVPDTQY
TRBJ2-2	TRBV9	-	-	ASSLGLIPTGELF
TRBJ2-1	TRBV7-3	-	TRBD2	ASSSGLAGAAEQF
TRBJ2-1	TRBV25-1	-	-	ASSEFGQGLSSYNEQF
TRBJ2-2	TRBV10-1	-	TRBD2	ASSQPRTSGSANTGELF
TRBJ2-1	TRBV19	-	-	ASSTSRGGLYNEQF
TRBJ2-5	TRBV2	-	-	ASSAAGAGPIQETQY
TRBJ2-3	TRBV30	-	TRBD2	AWSGEGTDTQY
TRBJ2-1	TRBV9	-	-	ASSVSLYNEQF
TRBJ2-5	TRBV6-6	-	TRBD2	ASRSGGRGGETQY
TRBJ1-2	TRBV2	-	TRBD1	ASTGDSARSYT
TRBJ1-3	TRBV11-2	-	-	ASSLDGTALLSSGNTIY
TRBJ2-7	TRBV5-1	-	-	ASSLAGRDYEQY
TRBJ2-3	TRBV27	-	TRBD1	ASSFPGQGKY
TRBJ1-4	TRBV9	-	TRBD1	ASSRQGREKLF
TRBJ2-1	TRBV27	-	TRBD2	ASSPPPLAGISDEQF
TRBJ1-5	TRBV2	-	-	ASSEKGSNQPQH
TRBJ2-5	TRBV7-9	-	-	ASSRRGWEETQY
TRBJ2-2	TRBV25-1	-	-	ASSRSNTGELF
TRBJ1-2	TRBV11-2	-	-	ASSRTENYGYT
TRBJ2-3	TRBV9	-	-	ASSVAAQSTDTQY
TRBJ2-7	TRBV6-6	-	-	ASSFGGEQY
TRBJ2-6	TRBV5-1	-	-	ASSLAGSTGANVLT
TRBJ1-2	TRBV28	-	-	ASSFGQSGYT
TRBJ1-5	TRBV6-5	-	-	ASRKKAGSNQPQH
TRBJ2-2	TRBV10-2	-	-	ASSVAALELF
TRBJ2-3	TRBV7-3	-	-	ASSPGGTDTQY